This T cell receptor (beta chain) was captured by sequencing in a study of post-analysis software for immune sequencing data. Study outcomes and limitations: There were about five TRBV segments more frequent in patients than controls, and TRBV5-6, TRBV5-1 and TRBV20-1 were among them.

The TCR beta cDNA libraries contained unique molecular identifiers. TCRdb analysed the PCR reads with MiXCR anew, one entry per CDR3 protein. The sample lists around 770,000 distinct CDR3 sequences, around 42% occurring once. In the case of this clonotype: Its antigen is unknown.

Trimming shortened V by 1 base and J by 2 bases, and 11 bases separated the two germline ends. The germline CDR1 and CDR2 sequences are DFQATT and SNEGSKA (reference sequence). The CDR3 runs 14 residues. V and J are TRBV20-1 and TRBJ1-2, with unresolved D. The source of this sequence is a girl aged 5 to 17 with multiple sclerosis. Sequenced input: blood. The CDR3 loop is CSARVLAENYGYTF. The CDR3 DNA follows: TGCAGTGCTAGAGTTTTGGCGGAAAACTATGGCTACACCTTC.